Listed here are 3 T cell receptor beta chains from one sample, sequenced in a study of T cell responses to AZD1222 COVID-19 vaccine. Here immunoSEQ multiplex PCR was the method, and the copy in TCRdb shows in-frame clones only, minus some. Of approximately 30,000 clones listed, roughly 78% are singletons. Sequenced material: peripheral blood, taken on day 0 of AZD1222 vaccination. Receptor source: an adult in good health.

Written as DNA, the CDR3 is TGCGCCAGCAGTTTGCGGCAAGCACAAGAGACCCAGTACTTC. It codes for CASSLRQAQETQYF. This chain links TRBV5-1 with TRBJ2-5; D not certain. Trimming cost V 5 bases and J 2 bases, with 13 bases left between them. The CDR3 runs 14 residues. Germline assignment: CDR1 SGHRS and CDR2 YFSETQ.

V is TRBV3-1 (or the pseudogene TRBV3-2) and J is TRBJ2-3; 11 bases fit TRBD2. CDR1 LGHDT and CDR2 YNNKEL come from the germline V gene (reference sequence). The CDR3 has 17 amino acids. Trimming removed 3 bases from V and 0 bases from J; junction bases left unmatched: 5. CDR3 coding DNA: TGTGCCAGCAGCCACCCCGGGACTAGCGGAAGCACAGATACGCAGTATTTT. This translates into CASSHPGTSGSTDTQYF.

This clone came up a few times. The chain has TRBV7-2 and TRBJ2-5; 9 bases fit TRBD1. Germline CDR1 reads SGHTA; CDR2 reads FQGNSA. The CDR3 length is 14 residues. Trimming cost V 6 bases and J 10 bases; bases outside gene matches: 12. This chain's CDR3 is CASSSPWGQGFQYF. The DNA for the CDR3 is TGTGCCAGCAGTTCTCCGTGGGGACAGGGTTTCCAGTACTTC.